Below are 8 T cell receptor beta chains sequenced from a single sample in a study of blood T cell repertoires in COVID-19. Profiled with immunoSEQ multiplex PCR; TCRdb holds only in-frame clones, not every one. The sample lists 200,000 or so clones; 82% were seen once. Material: peripheral blood. The receptors stem from a woman aged 25 to 45 with acute or convalescent COVID-19.

This chain joins TRBV30 and TRBJ2-1; no firm D call. This CDR3 has 12 residues. V was trimmed by 3 bases and J by 7 bases, leaving 10 bases between them. CDR1 and CDR2 from the germline V gene are GTSNPN and SVGIG (reference sequence). CDR3 nucleotides: TGTGCCTGGAGCCCTTCGGAGAATGAGCAGTTCTTC. Translation gives CAWSPSENEQFF. Full variable domain (rest looked up from reference TRBV30 and TRBJ2-1): SQTIHQWPATLVQPVGSPLSLECTVEGTSNPNLYWYRQAAGRGLQLLFYSVGIGQISSEVPQNLSASRPQDRQFILSSKKLLLSDSGFYLCAWSPSENEQFFGPGTRLTVL.

The J gene is TRBJ2-7, the V gene TRBV6-5; 10 bases agree with TRBD1. Trimming took 5 bases from V and 3 from J; bases not matched to a gene: 7. The CDR3 consists of 15 residues. Germline CDR1 reads MNHEY; CDR2 reads SVGAGI. The CDR3 nucleotides read TGTGCCAGCAGTCTCCAGGACAGGGGGGACTACGAGCAGTACTTC. Translation: CASSLQDRGDYEQYF.

This clone appeared once. V gene TRBV5-1 combines with J gene TRBJ1-1; D is perhaps TRBD1 (5 bases). Germline lookup yields CDR1 SGHRS and CDR2 YFSETQ. Between the trimmed V and J ends, which lost 2 bases and 5 bases, there was a span of 16 bases. The CDR3 loop spans 15 amino acids. In DNA, the CDR3 is TGCGCCAGCAGCTTAGGGGACTTGAGGGGTACTGAAGCTTTCTTT. Protein sequence: CASSLGDLRGTEAFF. Variable domain in full (rest from reference TRBV5-1 and TRBJ1-1): KAGVTQTPRYLIKTRGQQVTLSCSPISGHRSVSWYQQTPGQGLQFLFEYFSETQRNKGNFPGRFSGRQFSNSRSEMNVSTLELGDSALYLCASSLGDLRGTEAFFGQGTRLTVV.

V and J are TRBV5-1 and TRBJ2-3; D not certain. The CDR3 sequence is 14 residues long. CDR1 and CDR2 (germline): SGHRS, YFSETQ. V lost 2 bases, J lost 1 base, and 8 bases lay in between. The CDR3 nucleotides are TGCGCCAGCAGCTTACGGTCGGGCACAGATACGCAGTATTTT. Its translation: CASSLRSGTDTQYF. The variable domain in full, completed from reference TRBV5-1 and TRBJ2-3, reads KAGVTQTPRYLIKTRGQQVTLSCSPISGHRSVSWYQQTPGQGLQFLFEYFSETQRNKGNFPGRFSGRQFSNSRSEMNVSTLELGDSALYLCASSLRSGTDTQYFGPGTRLTVL.

CDR3 sequence: CASTVLPTGVGTEAFF. The CDR3 nucleotides read TGTGCCAGCACCGTCTTGCCCACAGGGGTAGGCACTGAAGCTTTCTTT. This chain links TRBV9 with TRBJ1-1, with 7 bases fitting TRBD1. V dropped 6 bases and J dropped 4; count of bases not matched to a gene: 15. The CDR3 is 16 amino acids. From germline, CDR1 is SGDLS and CDR2 YYNGEE.

The chain combines TRBV7-4 with TRBJ1-3; D is uncertain. Germline V gene lookup returns CDR1 SGHVT and CDR2 SQSDAQ. Trimming cost V 0 bases and J 0 bases, with 15 bases left between them. The CDR3 runs 18 residues. This CDR3 reads CASSLASPGSISGNTIYF. DNA for the CDR3: TGTGCCAGCAGCTTAGCGAGCCCGGGGTCCATCTCTGGAAACACCATATATTTT.

The chain couples TRBV7-8 to TRBJ1-3, with 7 bases lining up with TRBD1. Losses at the gene ends were 5 bases for V and 1 base for J; bases not matched to a gene: 14. Germline V CDR1 and CDR2: SGHVS, FQNEAQ. The length of the CDR3 is 18 residues. CDR3 sequence reads: CASSPYTRQGVSGNTIYF. The DNA for the CDR3 is TGTGCCAGCAGCCCCTACACTAGACAGGGAGTATCTGGAAACACCATATATTTT. The entire variable domain, with the rest obtained from reference TRBV7-8 and TRBJ1-3, is as follows: GAGVSQSPRYKVAKRGQDVALRCDPISGHVSLFWYQQALGQGPEFLTYFQNEAQLDKSGLPSDRFFAERPEGSVSTLKIQRTQQEDSAVYLCASSPYTRQGVSGNTIYFGEGSWLTVV.

This clone was counted a few times. The chain joins TRBV9 to TRBJ1-2; the D is unclear. V lost 6 bases and J 0 bases, leaving 12 bases between the germline ends. This CDR3 contains 14 residues. Germline CDR1 is SGDLS and CDR2 is YYNGEE. The CDR3 loop reads CASTREPSNYGYTF. CDR3 sequence (DNA): TGTGCCAGCACCCGGGAGCCCTCTAACTATGGCTACACCTTC.